The text below deals with one TCR beta chain. Its antigen remains unknown. The CDR3 spans 13 residues. CDR1 and CDR2 from the germline V gene are SGHDN and FVKESK. V lost 4 bases to trimming and J lost 2 bases; unmatched junction nucleotides: 2. It was with 60 Vbeta and 13 Jbeta primers that the PCR ran. The table came from immunoSEQ multiplex PCR; TCRdb's copy has only in-frame clones and leaves some out. This sample has approximately 38,000 clones; approximately 80% occur once, and the top ten carry about 10%. The record originates from a study of cytomegalovirus exposure and HLA in healthy donors. Overall study context: In terms of ancestry, the Caucasian-associated cluster contained roughly 80% of the approximately 400 genotyped donors.

General observations from the study: There were some V segments, including TRBV6-2 and TRBV6-3, excluded as indistinguishable. Most TCR sequences showed up rarely, but some public TCRs showed up in many donors.

The J gene is TRBJ2-7, the V gene TRBV14; 7 nucleotides align to TRBD1. This sequence originates from a woman under 30 in good health and CMV-seropositive. The specimen sequenced was PBMCs. The CDR3 sequence is CASSRGQTYEQYF. Written as DNA, the CDR3 is TGTGCCAGCAGCCGGGGACAGACCTACGAGCAGTACTTC.